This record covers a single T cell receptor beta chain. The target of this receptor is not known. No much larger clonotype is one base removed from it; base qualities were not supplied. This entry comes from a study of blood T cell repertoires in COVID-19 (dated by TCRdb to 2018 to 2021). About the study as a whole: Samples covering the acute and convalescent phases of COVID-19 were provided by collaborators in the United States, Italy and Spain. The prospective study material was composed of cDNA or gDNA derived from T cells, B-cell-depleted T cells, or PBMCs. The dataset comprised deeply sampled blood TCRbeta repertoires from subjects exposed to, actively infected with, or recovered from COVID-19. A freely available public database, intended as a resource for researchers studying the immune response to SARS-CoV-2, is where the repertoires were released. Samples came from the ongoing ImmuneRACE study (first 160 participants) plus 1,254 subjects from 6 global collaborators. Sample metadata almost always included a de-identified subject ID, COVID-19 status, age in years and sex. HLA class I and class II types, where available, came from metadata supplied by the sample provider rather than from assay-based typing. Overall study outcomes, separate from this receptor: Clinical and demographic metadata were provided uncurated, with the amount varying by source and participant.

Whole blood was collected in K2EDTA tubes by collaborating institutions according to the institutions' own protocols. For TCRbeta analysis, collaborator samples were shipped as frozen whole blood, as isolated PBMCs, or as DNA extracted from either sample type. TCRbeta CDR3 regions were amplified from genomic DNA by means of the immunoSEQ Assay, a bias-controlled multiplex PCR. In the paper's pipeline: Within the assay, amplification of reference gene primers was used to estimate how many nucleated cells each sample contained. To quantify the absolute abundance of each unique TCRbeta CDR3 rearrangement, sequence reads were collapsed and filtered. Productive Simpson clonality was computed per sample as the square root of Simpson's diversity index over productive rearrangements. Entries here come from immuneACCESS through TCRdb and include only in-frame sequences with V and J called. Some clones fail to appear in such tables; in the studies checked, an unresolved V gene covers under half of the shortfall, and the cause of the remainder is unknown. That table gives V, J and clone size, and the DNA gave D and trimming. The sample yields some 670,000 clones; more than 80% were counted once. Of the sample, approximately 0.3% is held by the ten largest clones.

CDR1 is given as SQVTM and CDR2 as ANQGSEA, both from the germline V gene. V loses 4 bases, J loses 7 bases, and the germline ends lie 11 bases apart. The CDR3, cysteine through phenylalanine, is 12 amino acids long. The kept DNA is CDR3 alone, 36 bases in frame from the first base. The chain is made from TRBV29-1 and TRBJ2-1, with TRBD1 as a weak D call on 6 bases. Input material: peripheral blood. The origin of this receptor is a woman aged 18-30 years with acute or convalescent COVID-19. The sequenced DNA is TGCAGCGTTGGAGGGGGACGAAATGAGCAGTTCTTC. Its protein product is CSVGGGRNEQFF.